The 26 T cell receptor beta chains reported below all come from one sample, sequenced in a study of vaccination effects on CD4 cells after COVID-19. Prior to sequencing, the ViraFEST assay stimulated PBMC with viral peptide pools, which expanded the antigen-specific CD4+ T cells. Investigators separated out CD4+ T cells once 10 days of culture had passed. These TCRs are of unknown antigen specificity. Assay: immunoSEQ multiplex PCR; the TCRdb copy retains only in-frame clones and omits some. The sample consists of roughly 61,000 clones, 81% of them appearing once. The material sequenced was CD4+ T cells from PBMCs cultured with HCoV-229E spike peptides, taken before COVID-19 vaccination. The origin of the receptors is a human donor who received a COVID-19 vaccine.

This sequence joins TRBV6-4 and TRBJ1-1; 7 nucleotides line up with TRBD1. CDR3 length: 14 amino acids. Germline V lookup: CDR1 MRHNA, CDR2 SNTAGT. V was clipped by 8 bases and J by 1 base; unmatched bases: 7. The CDR3 DNA is TGTGCCAGCGCTCCGGGACAGACGAACACTGAAGCTTTCTTT. Translated: CASAPGQTNTEAFF.

Written as DNA, the CDR3 is TGTGCCAGCAGTTACCAAATGACAGGGACTTCACCCCTCCACTTT. Its translation is CASSYQMTGTSPLHF. The V and J genes are TRBV6-6 and TRBJ1-6; TRBD1 matches 7 bases. The CDR3 sequence is 15 residues long. The germline V gene encodes CDR1 MNHNY and CDR2 SVGAGI (reference sequence). The J segment lost 9 bases and the V segment lost 2 bases, leaving 7 bases of the junction unmatched.

The J gene is TRBJ2-5, the V gene TRBV6-5, with 8 bases that match TRBD1. Looked up from germline, CDR1 is MNHEY and CDR2 is SVGAGI. This CDR3 comprises 13 residues. V shed 6 bases, J shed 5 bases, and the junction held 5 bases outside the gene matches. The CDR3 protein is CASSRTGKETQYF. For the CDR3, the DNA is TGTGCCAGCAGCCGGACAGGGAAGGAGACCCAGTACTTC.

This clone was counted only a few times. This chain links TRBV7-3 with TRBJ2-7; 7 bases are shared with TRBD1. The trim removed 8 bases at V and 3 bases at J, leaving 7 bases unmatched. CDR3 length: 13 amino acids. The germline V gene has CDR1 SGHTA and CDR2 FQGTGA. The CDR3 DNA is TGTGCCAGCTCGAAGGGACAGAACTACGAGCAGTACGTC. It encodes CASSKGQNYEQYV.

The chain is built from TRBV29-1 and TRBJ1-1; possible D gene TRBD1, 5 bases. This CDR3 is 14 amino acids long. Deletions cut 7 bases from V and 4 bases from J, with 19 bases between. Germline V CDR1 and CDR2: SQVTM, ANQGSEA. CDR3 region: CSEAGGLTSTEAFF. In DNA form, the CDR3 reads TGCAGCGAGGCGGGGGGATTGACTTCCACTGAAGCTTTCTTT.

Only one count was recorded for this clone. V usage is TRBV7-2 and J usage is TRBJ2-1; maybe TRBD1 (5 bases). This CDR3 spans 13 amino acids. Germline V CDR1 and CDR2: SGHTA, FQGNSA. V was shortened by 1 base and J by 5 bases, with 6 bases between the two germline ends. CDR3 residues: CASSLGTHNEQFF. CDR3 DNA: TGTGCCAGCAGCTTAGGGACACACAATGAGCAGTTCTTC.

This chain links TRBV20-1 with TRBJ1-5; maybe TRBD1 (5 bases). The CDR3 is 14 amino acids. The germline V gene has CDR1 DFQATT and CDR2 SNEGSKA (reference sequence). The germline V and J ends were trimmed by 3 bases and 2 bases, with 11 bases remaining between them. CDR3 coding DNA: TGCAGTGCTAGTCTGGGGCCGGGCAATCAGCCCCAGCATTTT. Protein: CSASLGPGNQPQHF.

This clone was seen a few times. This rearrangement joins TRBV5-1 to TRBJ1-1; tentative D call: TRBD1 (6 bases). V was cut by 2 bases and J by 5 bases, with 13 bases left in between. Germline CDR1 and CDR2: SGHRS and YFSETQ. The CDR3 loop spans 14 amino acids. The CDR3 sequence is CASSLGGEVTEAFF. CDR3 nucleotide sequence: TGCGCCAGCAGCTTAGGGGGAGAAGTAACTGAAGCTTTCTTT. The full variable domain, in which reference TRBV5-1 and TRBJ1-1 provide the parts outside the CDR3, is KAGVTQTPRYLIKTRGQQVTLSCSPISGHRSVSWYQQTPGQGLQFLFEYFSETQRNKGNFPGRFSGRQFSNSRSEMNVSTLELGDSALYLCASSLGGEVTEAFFGQGTRLTVV.

This clone was seen a single time. This rearrangement joins TRBV4-1 to TRBJ1-2; no definite D call. The CDR3 runs to 15 residues. V lost 0 bases and J 5 bases, leaving 13 bases between the germline ends. Germline V gene lookup returns CDR1 MGHRA and CDR2 YSYEKL. The CDR3 bases are TGCGCCAGCAGCCAAGAAGCACGGGGAGGGTATGGCTACACCTTC. Its translation is CASSQEARGGYGYTF.

The J gene is TRBJ1-6, the V gene TRBV3-1 (or the pseudogene TRBV3-2), with 11 bases matching TRBD1. V shed 1 base and J 7 bases; nucleotides not matched to a gene: 0. Looked up from germline, CDR1 is LGHDT and CDR2 is YNNKEL (reference sequence). The CDR3 extends over 15 amino acids. This chain's CDR3 is CASSQGDRGNSPLHF. CDR3 DNA: TGTGCCAGCAGCCAAGGGGACAGGGGGAATTCACCCCTCCACTTT.

The chain uses TRBV2 and TRBJ2-5, with D perhaps matching TRBD1 (6 bases). The CDR3 consists of 13 residues. The V and J ends lost 6 bases and 3 bases respectively, with 11 bases between them. The germline gives CDR1 SNHLY, CDR2 FYNNEI. The CDR3 spells CASRMNREETQYF. The CDR3 nucleotides are TGTGCCAGCAGGATGAACAGGGAAGAGACCCAGTACTTC.

This rearrangement joins TRBV5-1 to TRBJ2-3; the D is unclear. CDR1 is SGHRS, CDR2 YFSETQ, per germline. CDR3 size: 14 residues. The ends were cut back, 5 bases at V and 2 bases at J, with 12 bases in the middle. CDR3 sequence (DNA): TGCGCCAGCAGTGCTGGGGATCTCACAGATACGCAGTATTTT. It is translated as CASSAGDLTDTQYF.

In this sample, this clone turned up once. The V call is TRBV24-1, the J call TRBJ2-5; 7 bases line up with TRBD1. Unmatched junction bases numbered 12, after V lost 7 bases and J lost 5 bases. Germline lookup yields CDR1 KGHDR and CDR2 SFDVKD. The CDR3 loop spans 15 amino acids. CDR3: CATSETGTFRETQYF. As DNA, the CDR3 is TGTGCCACCAGCGAGACAGGGACGTTCCGGGAGACCCAGTACTTC.

This chain joins TRBV2 and TRBJ2-3, with D unresolved. Germline V gene lookup returns CDR1 SNHLY and CDR2 FYNNEI. This CDR3 comprises 13 residues. The V gene lost 2 bases and the J gene lost 0 bases, with 3 bases spanning the gap. CDR3 sequence reads: CASSERSTDTQYF. The CDR3 region has the DNA TGTGCCAGCAGTGAACGGAGCACAGATACGCAGTATTTT.

The V and J genes are TRBV7-3 and TRBJ2-2; D call uncertain. The CDR3 runs 14 residues. Per the germline V gene, CDR1 is SGHTA and CDR2 is FQGTGA. V shed 6 bases and J shed 4 bases, with 12 bases lying between them. CDR3 sequence (DNA): TGTGCCAGCAGACCTACACCGATCACCGGGGAGCTGTTTTTT. Amino acid sequence: CASRPTPITGELFF.

The chain couples TRBV30 to TRBJ1-5; D remains unclear. The germline CDR1 and CDR2 sequences are GTSNPN and SVGIG (reference sequence). Trimming took off 0 bases at V and 4 bases at J, with 13 bases between the two ends. This CDR3 has 15 amino acids. CDR3 nucleotides: TGTGCCTGGAGTGTAAGAGGGCCCGGTAATCAGCCCCAGCATTTT. Encoded protein: CAWSVRGPGNQPQHF.

Written as DNA, the CDR3 is TGTGCCAGCAGCGCTCCGAGACCCGACTACGAGCAGTACGTC. Its protein is CASSAPRPDYEQYV. This chain links TRBV9 with TRBJ2-7; D remains ambiguous. Germline V gene data show CDR1 as SGDLS and CDR2 as YYNGEE. Trimming took off 3 bases at V and 3 bases at J, with 13 bases between the two ends. CDR3 length: 14 residues.

The chain combines TRBV7-2 with TRBJ2-7; possibly TRBD1 for D (6 bases). In germline, CDR1 is SGHTA, CDR2 FQGNSA. V shed 1 base and J shed 0 bases, with 10 bases lying between them. This CDR3 spans 15 amino acids. For the CDR3, the DNA is TGTGCCAGCAGCTTAGACACAGGGAGCTCCTACGAGCAGTACGTC. Its protein is CASSLDTGSSYEQYV.

The chain recombines TRBV5-4 with TRBJ1-1, with 7 bases identical to TRBD1. Unmatched junction bases numbered 9, after V lost 4 bases and J lost 0 bases. CDR3 length equals 16 residues. Germline lookup yields CDR1 SGHNT and CDR2 YYREEE (reference sequence). The chain's CDR3 is CASSPGQAYMNTEAFF. The DNA of the CDR3 is TGTGCCAGCAGCCCTGGACAGGCCTACATGAACACTGAAGCTTTCTTT.

The V gene is TRBV19, the J gene TRBJ2-1; 9 nucleotides agree with TRBD1. CDR1 LNHDA and CDR2 SQIVND come from the germline V gene (reference sequence). V was pared by 5 bases and J by 3 bases, with 11 bases of the junction left unmatched. This CDR3 is 17 amino acids long. The CDR3 DNA is TGTGCCAGTAGTCCCCGGACAGGGGTAGGTATCTACAATGAGCAGTTCTTC. This sequence encodes CASSPRTGVGIYNEQFF.

Points on this clone: A read error may account for a junction end that differs from germline. The gene calls are TRBV4-1 and TRBJ2-5, with TRBD1 matching 11 bases. The CDR3 has 16 residues. Germline V lookup: CDR1 MGHRA, CDR2 YSYEKL. The CDR3: CASSKEPDRGQETQYF. The CDR3 DNA reads as TGCGCCAGCAGCAAAGAACCGGACAGGGGGCAGGAGACCCAGTACTTC.

This clone was observed once. The genes are TRBV27 and TRBJ1-5, with D tentatively TRBD1 (6 bases). The V and J ends lost 5 bases and 4 bases respectively, with 15 bases between them. Looked up from germline, CDR1 is MNHEY and CDR2 is SMNVEV (reference sequence). CDR3 size: 15 residues. CDR3 region: CASSRGGPRNQPQHF. CDR3 nucleotide sequence: TGTGCCAGCAGTAGAGGGGGGCCCAGGAATCAGCCCCAGCATTTT.

In its sample, this clone was seen once. This chain connects TRBV12-3 or TRBV12-4 to TRBJ1-4; maybe TRBD1 (5 bases). The ends were cut back, 6 bases at V and 10 bases at J, with 12 bases in the middle. The CDR3 totals 12 residues. For the CDR3, the DNA is TGTGCCAGCAGCCTTGGGGGGGTAAAACTGTTTTTT. Residues: CASSLGGVKLFF.

J is TRBJ2-6 and V is TRBV20-1; TRBD2 is a possible D gene (5 bases). The CDR3 extends over 13 amino acids. The V gene lost 3 bases and the J gene lost 3 bases, with 6 bases spanning the gap. Germline V gene lookup returns CDR1 DFQATT and CDR2 SNEGSKA (reference sequence). The CDR3 spells CSASEGGANVLTF. CDR3 DNA: TGCAGTGCTAGTGAGGGTGGGGCCAACGTCCTGACTTTC.

The rearrangement joins TRBV5-5 to TRBJ2-1, with a possible D match to TRBD2 (5 bases). The CDR3 spans 12 residues. Trimming took 6 bases from V and 14 from J, leaving 18 bases between them. The germline CDR1 and CDR2 sequences are SGHKS and YYEKEE (reference sequence). The CDR3 sequence: CASTRYPGEEFF. The CDR3 DNA reads as TGTGCCAGCACCCGATACCCCGGGGAAGAGTTCTTC.

J is TRBJ2-1 and V is TRBV7-3; 11 bases fit TRBD2. The CDR3 loop spans 16 amino acids. The V gene's germline CDR1 is SGHTA and CDR2 FQGTGA. The junction had 10 bases not matched to a gene; V was cut back by 4 bases and J by 8 bases. The CDR3 region is CASSSRSGGAVDEQFF. In DNA, the CDR3 is TGTGCCAGCAGCTCCCGTAGCGGGGGGGCTGTGGATGAGCAGTTCTTC.